Below are 17 T cell receptor beta chains sequenced from a single sample in a study of beta chain features in type 1 diabetes. Expressed TCRB transcripts were sequenced because the isolated RNA had all been reverse transcribed beforehand. Assay: immunoSEQ multiplex PCR; the TCRdb copy retains only in-frame clones and omits some. The profile shows about 340,000 clones, about a tenth of them singletons. General study results and limits: Type 1 diabetes patients showed a moderate but significant shortening of TCRB CDR3s in all four CD4+ subsets.

These receptors have no identified antigens. The sequenced material came from central memory CD4+ T cells from blood. The receptors were gathered from a man under 40 with type 1 diabetes.

This clone has only one observation. The chain carries TRBV28 and TRBJ1-6; D not certain. Germline V gene data show CDR1 as MDHEN and CDR2 as SYDVKM. Trimming shortened V by 5 bases and J by 8 bases, and 7 bases separated the two germline ends. The CDR3 spans 12 residues. CDR3 amino acids: CASSQKDSPLHF. As DNA, the CDR3 is TGTGCCAGCAGTCAAAAGGATTCACCCCTCCACTTT.

This clone showed up just a few times. The chain recombines TRBV30 with TRBJ2-4; either TRBD1 or TRBD2 may fit D (6 bases each). This CDR3 has 15 residues. Germline V gene lookup returns CDR1 GTSNPN and CDR2 SVGIG (reference sequence). Trimming removed 0 bases at V and 7 bases at J, with 16 bases between. The CDR3 DNA reads as TGTGCCTGGAGTGTACTCCCGGGGGCCGGGAACATTCAGTACTTC. It is translated as CAWSVLPGAGNIQYF.

This clone was seen a few times. The chain is built from TRBV19 and TRBJ2-7; the D gene is possibly TRBD1 (6 bases). Germline V gene data show CDR1 as LNHDA and CDR2 as SQIVND (reference sequence). The CDR3 has 16 amino acids. The V end lost 3 bases, the J end lost 1 base, and 16 bases lay between the germline ends. The CDR3 nucleotides are TGTGCCAGTAGTATTCTGTCAGGGGCAAGGTCCTACGAGCAGTACTTC. It yields the protein CASSILSGARSYEQYF.

This clone showed up just a few times. The V gene is TRBV20-1, the J gene TRBJ2-7; TRBD1 matches 8 bases. The CDR3 is 11 residues long. V lost 8 bases to trimming and J lost 6 bases; unmatched junction nucleotides: 6. CDR1 DFQATT and CDR2 SNEGSKA come from the germline V gene (reference sequence). CDR3 residues: CSLRTGSEQYF. DNA of the CDR3: TGCAGTCTCCGGACAGGGTCCGAGCAGTACTTC.

In its sample, this clone was seen a few times. The chain is built from TRBV27 and TRBJ2-6; tentative D call: TRBD2 (5 bases). The length of the CDR3 is 15 residues. The germline gives CDR1 MNHEY, CDR2 SMNVEV (reference sequence). The V gene lost 9 bases and the J gene lost 0 bases, with 12 bases spanning the gap. The CDR3, as DNA: TGTGCCAGTACTAGAGTCGCCTCTGGGGCCAACGTCCTGACTTTC. Residues: CASTRVASGANVLTF. The whole variable domain, remainder taken from reference TRBV27 and TRBJ2-6, is EAQVTQNPRYLITVTGKKLTVTCSQNMNHEYMSWYRQDPGLGLRQIYYSMNVEVTDKGDVPEGYKVSRKEKRNFPLILESPSPNQTSLYFCASTRVASGANVLTFGAGSRLTVL.

DNA for the CDR3: TGTGCCAGCTCACCTCTCCAAGGAGAGACCCAGTACTTC. Translation: CASSPLQGETQYF. This chain joins TRBV18 and TRBJ2-5; D ambiguous. The CDR3 is made up of 13 amino acids. V dropped 3 bases and J dropped 4 bases, with 9 bases sitting between them. Germline assignment: CDR1 KGHSH and CDR2 LQKENI.

The chain uses TRBV29-1 and TRBJ2-3; D is ambiguous. The CDR3 sequence is 11 residues long. Trimming shortened V by 6 bases and J by 0 bases, and 4 bases separated the two germline ends. From germline, CDR1 is SQVTM and CDR2 ANQGSEA. This chain's CDR3 is CSVQSTDTQYF. CDR3 coding DNA: TGCAGCGTGCAGAGCACAGATACGCAGTATTTT.

The rearrangement links TRBV29-1 to TRBJ1-1; D remains unclear. Per germline, CDR1 SQVTM and CDR2 ANQGSEA. This CDR3 contains 14 residues. Trimming left V 7 bases short and J 1 base short, with 16 bases between. The CDR3 protein is CSAWTLSGNTEAFF. CDR3 DNA sequence: TGCAGCGCCTGGACTTTAAGCGGGAACACTGAAGCTTTCTTT.

This rearrangement joins TRBV5-1 to TRBJ1-5; D is perhaps TRBD1 (6 bases). Germline CDR1 reads SGHRS; CDR2 reads YFSETQ. V dropped 1 base and J dropped 3 bases, with 11 bases sitting between them. The CDR3 covers 15 residues. The CDR3 nucleotides read TGCGCCAGCAGCTTGTCAGGGGCTAACAATCAGCCCCAGCATTTT. It translates to CASSLSGANNQPQHF.

Ten or more counts support this clone. The chain employs TRBV28 and TRBJ1-2; no definite D call. This CDR3 contains 14 residues. CDR1 MDHEN and CDR2 SYDVKM come from the germline V gene. V lost 4 bases to trimming and J lost 8 bases, with 17 bases between them. This CDR3 reads CASSSRGEGGGYTF. The CDR3 region has the DNA TGTGCCAGCAGTTCCCGCGGGGAGGGAGGCGGCTACACCTTC.

This clone was detected ten times or more. This CDR3 is also generated by other DNA sequences in the sample. The chain employs TRBV5-6 and TRBJ2-5; 8 bases are shared with TRBD1. Germline trimming cut 2 bases from V and 2 bases from J; bases unmatched to any gene: 5. Germline CDR1 and CDR2: SGHDT and YYEEEE. The length of the CDR3 is 15 residues. This CDR3 reads CASSFSGGSQETQYF. CDR3 nucleotides: TGTGCCAGCAGCTTCTCAGGGGGCTCACAAGAGACCCAGTACTTC.

J is TRBJ1-2 and V is TRBV7-2; 7 nucleotides line up with TRBD1. J gave up 4 bases and V 2 bases, and 4 bases lay outside the gene matches. CDR1 and CDR2 (germline): SGHTA, FQGNSA. The CDR3 is 14 residues long. CDR3: CASSLHAGGYGYTF. In nucleotides, the CDR3 is TGTGCCAGCAGCTTACATGCAGGGGGCTATGGCTACACCTTC.

This clone was picked up a small number of times. V is TRBV6-1 and J is TRBJ1-1; TRBD1 matches 8 bases. CDR1 and CDR2 (germline): MNHNS, SASEGT. J was trimmed by 1 base and V by 6 bases; bases with no gene match: 7. CDR3 length: 15 amino acids. This CDR3 reads CASSNPGTGNTEAFF. The DNA of the CDR3 is TGTGCCAGCAGCAACCCCGGGACAGGGAACACTGAAGCTTTCTTT.

This clone came up many times. The chain couples TRBV5-6 to TRBJ2-5; 7 nucleotides line up with TRBD1. Germline trimming cut 7 bases from V and 4 bases from J; bases unmatched to any gene: 13. The CDR3 has 15 amino acids. CDR1 SGHDT and CDR2 YYEEEE come from the germline V gene. The CDR3 DNA follows: TGTGCCAGCTGTTTTCAGGTCAGGGGGTCAGAGACCCAGTACTTC. The encoded protein is CASCFQVRGSETQYF.

This clone was counted a few times. The same CDR3 also results from other DNA sequences found in this sample. The J gene is TRBJ2-5, the V gene TRBV9; D may be TRBD2 (5 bases). Germline values: CDR1 SGDLS, CDR2 YYNGEE. V was cut by 4 bases and J by 5 bases, with 18 bases left in between. CDR3 size: 15 residues. The CDR3 protein is CASSPREGSGETQYF. Here the CDR3 DNA reads TGTGCCAGCAGCCCCCGTGAGGGTTCCGGTGAGACCCAGTACTTC.

The V and J genes are TRBV10-2 and TRBJ2-3, with 12 bases identical to TRBD2. CDR3 length: 15 residues. V shed 5 bases and J 4 bases; nucleotides not matched to a gene: 4. The germline V gene has CDR1 WSHSY and CDR2 SAAADI. CDR3 nucleotide sequence: TGCGCCAGCAGTAAGACTAGCGGGGGCCCAGATACGCAGTATTTT. Its protein is CASSKTSGGPDTQYF.

A few counts support this clone. This sequence joins TRBV7-9 and TRBJ2-1; 7 positions match TRBD1. The V gene end was trimmed by 5 bases and the J gene end by 2 bases; junction bases not matched to a gene: 12. The CDR3 runs to 17 residues. The germline gives CDR1 SEHNR, CDR2 FQNEAQ (reference sequence). CDR3 residues: CASSLDPGTVTYNEQFF. CDR3 bases: TGTGCCAGCAGCCTTGACCCCGGGACAGTAACCTACAATGAGCAGTTCTTC.